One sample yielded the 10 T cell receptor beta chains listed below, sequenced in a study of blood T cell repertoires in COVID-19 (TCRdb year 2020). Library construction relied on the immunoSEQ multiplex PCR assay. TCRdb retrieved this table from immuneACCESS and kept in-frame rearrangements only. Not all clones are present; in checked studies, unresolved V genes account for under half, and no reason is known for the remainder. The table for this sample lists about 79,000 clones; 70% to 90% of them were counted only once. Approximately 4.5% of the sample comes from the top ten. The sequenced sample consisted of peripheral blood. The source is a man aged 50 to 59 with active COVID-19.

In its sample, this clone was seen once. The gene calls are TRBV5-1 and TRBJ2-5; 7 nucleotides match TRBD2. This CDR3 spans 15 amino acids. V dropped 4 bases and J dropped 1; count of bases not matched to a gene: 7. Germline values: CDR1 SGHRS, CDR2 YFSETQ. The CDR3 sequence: CASSKDGGTQETQYF. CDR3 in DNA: TGCGCCAGCAGCAAAGACGGGGGGACCCAAGAGACCCAGTACTTC.

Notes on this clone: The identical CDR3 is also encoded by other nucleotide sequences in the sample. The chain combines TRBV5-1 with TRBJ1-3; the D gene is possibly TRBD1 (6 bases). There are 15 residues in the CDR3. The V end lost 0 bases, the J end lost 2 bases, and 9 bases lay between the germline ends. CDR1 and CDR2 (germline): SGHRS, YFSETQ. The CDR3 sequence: CASSLGQGTGNTIYF. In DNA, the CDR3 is TGCGCCAGCAGCTTGGGGCAGGGGACTGGAAACACCATATATTTT.

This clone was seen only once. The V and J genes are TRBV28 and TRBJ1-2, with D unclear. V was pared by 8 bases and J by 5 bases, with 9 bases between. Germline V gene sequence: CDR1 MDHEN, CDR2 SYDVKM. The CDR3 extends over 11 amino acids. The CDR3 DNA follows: TGTGCCAGCGGGCTTAGATATGGCTACACCTTC. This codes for CASGLRYGYTF.

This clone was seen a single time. CDR3 residues: CASSTRGFQPQHF. The CDR3 region has the DNA TGTGCCAGCAGCACCAGGGGGTTTCAGCCCCAGCATTTT. V and J are TRBV7-8 and TRBJ1-5, with TRBD1 matching over 7 bases. The CDR3 sequence is 13 residues long. Germline CDR1 is SGHVS and CDR2 is FQNEAQ. J gave up 6 bases and V 5 bases, and 4 bases lay outside the gene matches.

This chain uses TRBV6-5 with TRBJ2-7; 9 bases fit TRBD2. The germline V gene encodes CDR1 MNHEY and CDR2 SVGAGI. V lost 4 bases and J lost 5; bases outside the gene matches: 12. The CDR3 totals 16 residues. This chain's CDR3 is CASSSYLAGAHNEQYF. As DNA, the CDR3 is TGTGCCAGCAGTTCTTATTTAGCGGGAGCGCACAACGAGCAGTACTTC.

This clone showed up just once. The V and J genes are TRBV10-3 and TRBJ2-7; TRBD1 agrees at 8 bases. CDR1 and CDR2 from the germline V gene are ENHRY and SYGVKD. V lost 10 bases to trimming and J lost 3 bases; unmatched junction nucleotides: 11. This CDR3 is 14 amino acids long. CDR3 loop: CASRKSGGDYEQYF. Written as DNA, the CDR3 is TGTGCCAGCCGAAAATCAGGGGGCGACTACGAGCAGTACTTC.

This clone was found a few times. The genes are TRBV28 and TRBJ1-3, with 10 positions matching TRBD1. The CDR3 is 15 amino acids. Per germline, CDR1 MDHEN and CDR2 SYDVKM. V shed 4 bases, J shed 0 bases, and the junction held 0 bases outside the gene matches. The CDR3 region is CASSWDRGSGNTIYF. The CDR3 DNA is TGTGCCAGCAGTTGGGACAGGGGCTCTGGAAACACCATATATTTT.

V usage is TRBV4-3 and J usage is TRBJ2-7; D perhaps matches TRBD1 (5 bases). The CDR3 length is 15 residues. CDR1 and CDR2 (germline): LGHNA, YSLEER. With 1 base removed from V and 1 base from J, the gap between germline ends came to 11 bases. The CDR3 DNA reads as TGCGCCAGCAGCCAAGGAAGTCAGGGTTCCTACGAGCAGTACTTC. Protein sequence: CASSQGSQGSYEQYF.

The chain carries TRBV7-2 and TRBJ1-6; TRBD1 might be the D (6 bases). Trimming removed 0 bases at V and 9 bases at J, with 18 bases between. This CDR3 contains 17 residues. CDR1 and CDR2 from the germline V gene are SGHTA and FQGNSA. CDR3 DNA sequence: TGTGCCAGCAGCTTAGCTTACAGGGAGGGATTGGGTTCACCCCTCCACTTT. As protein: CASSLAYREGLGSPLHF.

DNA of the CDR3: TGTGCCAGCTCATCCGAAGAGACCCAGTACTTC. Translating gives CASSSEETQYF. The chain is built from TRBV18 and TRBJ2-5; no clear D gene. V was trimmed by 5 bases and J by 3 bases, leaving 4 bases between them. This CDR3 has 11 amino acids. From germline, CDR1 is KGHSH and CDR2 LQKENI.